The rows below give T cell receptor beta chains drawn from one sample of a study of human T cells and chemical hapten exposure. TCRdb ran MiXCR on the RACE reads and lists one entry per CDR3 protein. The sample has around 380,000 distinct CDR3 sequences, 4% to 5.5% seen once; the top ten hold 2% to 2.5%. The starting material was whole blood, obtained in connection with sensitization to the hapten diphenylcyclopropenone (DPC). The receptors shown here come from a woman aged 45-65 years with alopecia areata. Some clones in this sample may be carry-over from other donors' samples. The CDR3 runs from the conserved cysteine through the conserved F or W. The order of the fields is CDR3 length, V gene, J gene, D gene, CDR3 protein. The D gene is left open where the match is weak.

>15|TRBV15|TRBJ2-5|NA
CATSRDREFQETQYF
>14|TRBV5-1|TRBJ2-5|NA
CASSLAPYQETQYF
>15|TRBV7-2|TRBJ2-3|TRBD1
CASSSPTGLADTQYF
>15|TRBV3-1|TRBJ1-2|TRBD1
CASSHRTGGVYGYTF
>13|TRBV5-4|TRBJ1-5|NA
CASSVGGPGPQHF
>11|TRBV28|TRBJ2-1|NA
CASSSGGGQFF
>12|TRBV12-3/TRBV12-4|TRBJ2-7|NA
CASSLEGIEQYF
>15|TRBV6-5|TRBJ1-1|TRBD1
CASRTTDRQNTEAFF
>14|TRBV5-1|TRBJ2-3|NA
CASSTRPRADTQYF
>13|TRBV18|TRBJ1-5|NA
CASSPAVDQPQHF
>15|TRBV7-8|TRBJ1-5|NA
CASSLGDFSNQPQHF
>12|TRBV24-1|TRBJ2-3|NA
CATSASTDTQYF
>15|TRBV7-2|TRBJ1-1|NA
CASSPSGGLNTEAFF
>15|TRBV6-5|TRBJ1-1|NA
CASSPAGTLMIEAFF
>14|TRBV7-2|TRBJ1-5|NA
CASSLYSSNQPQHF
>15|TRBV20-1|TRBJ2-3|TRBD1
CSASADRGQTDTQYF
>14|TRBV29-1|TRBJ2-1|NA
CSVEDISRRGEQFF
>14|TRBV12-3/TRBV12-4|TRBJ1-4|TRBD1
CASSTGDRKEKLFF
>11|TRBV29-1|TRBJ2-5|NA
CSVSSQETQYF
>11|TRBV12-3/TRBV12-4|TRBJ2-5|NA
CASSALETQYF
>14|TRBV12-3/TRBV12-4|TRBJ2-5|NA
CASRVEGVQETQYF
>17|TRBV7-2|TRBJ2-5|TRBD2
CASSLGESGGAIETQYF
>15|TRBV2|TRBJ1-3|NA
CASSGISNTGNTIYF
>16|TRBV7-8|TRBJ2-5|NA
CASSLAQRGFMETQYF
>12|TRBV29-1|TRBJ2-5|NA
CSVPTGLETQYF
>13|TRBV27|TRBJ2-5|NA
CASRQRGQETQYF
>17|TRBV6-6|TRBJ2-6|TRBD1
CASSLGQGALGANVLTF
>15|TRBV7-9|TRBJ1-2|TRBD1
CASSSHRGTLNGYTF
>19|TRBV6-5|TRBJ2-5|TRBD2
CASSYSRWSRLAAQETQYF
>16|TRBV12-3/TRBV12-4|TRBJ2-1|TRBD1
CASRPRGTGSYNEQFF
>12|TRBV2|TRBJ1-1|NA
CASSDSATEAFF
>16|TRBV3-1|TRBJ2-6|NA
CASTQVGASGANVLTF
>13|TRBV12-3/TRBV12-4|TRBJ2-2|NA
CASRVQGTGELFF
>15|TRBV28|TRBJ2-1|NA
CASSYPGTTNNEQFF
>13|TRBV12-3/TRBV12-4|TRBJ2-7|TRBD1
CASSSGQGRKQYF
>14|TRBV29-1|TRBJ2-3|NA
CSVEGGNIADTQYF
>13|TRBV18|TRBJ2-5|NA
CASSPATEETQYF
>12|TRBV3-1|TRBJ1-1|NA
CASSQEAGGAFF
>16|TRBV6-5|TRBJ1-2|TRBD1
CASSSLQGGGNYGYTF
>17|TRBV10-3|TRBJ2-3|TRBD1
CAISPGQGGRHTDTQYF
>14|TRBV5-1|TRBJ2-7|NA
CASSLVRGDYEQYF
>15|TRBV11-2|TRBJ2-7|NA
CASSLGSRASDEQYF
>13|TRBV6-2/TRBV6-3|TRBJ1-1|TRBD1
CASSLGQYTEAFF
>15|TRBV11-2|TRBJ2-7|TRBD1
CASSFGQGAIYEQYF
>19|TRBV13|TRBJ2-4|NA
CASSLGRSLGDLAKNIQYF
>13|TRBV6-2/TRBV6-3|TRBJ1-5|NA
CASSYGLHQPQHF
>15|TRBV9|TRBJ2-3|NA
CASSVDGQVPDTQYF
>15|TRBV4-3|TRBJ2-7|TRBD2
CASSQDSRTSNEQYF